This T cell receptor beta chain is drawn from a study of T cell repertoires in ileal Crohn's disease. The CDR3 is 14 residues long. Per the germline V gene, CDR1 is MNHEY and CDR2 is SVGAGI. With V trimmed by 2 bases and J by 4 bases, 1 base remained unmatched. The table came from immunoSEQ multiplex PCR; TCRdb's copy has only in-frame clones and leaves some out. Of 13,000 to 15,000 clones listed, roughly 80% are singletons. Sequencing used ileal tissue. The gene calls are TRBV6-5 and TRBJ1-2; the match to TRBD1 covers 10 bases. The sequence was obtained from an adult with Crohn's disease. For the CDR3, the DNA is TGTGCCAGCAGTTACGGGACAGGGGTCTATGGCTACACCTTC. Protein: CASSYGTGVYGYTF.